This T cell receptor beta chain was captured in a study of T-cell reconstitution after alpha-beta-depleted transplantation in children (dated by TCRdb to about 2016). Regarding the complete study: The study quantitatively tracked T-cell immune reconstitution after TCRalphabeta/CD19-depleted allogeneic hematopoietic cell transplantation in children using TCR repertoire profiling.

Overall study results and their limits: The high TCRbeta diversity at day 60 in some patients was ascribed to recipient T cells and intrathymic progenitors that had survived conditioning. Apparently early alphabetaT-cell count recovery about two months after transplant reportedly relied on only several hundred rapidly expanded clones derived from non-depleted graft cells. Hyperexpanded clone frequencies declined over subsequent months; after one year, T-cell counts and TCRbeta diversity were mostly attributed to newly produced T cells.

On this clonotype: Its antigen is not yet known. Per-base qualities were not stored, and no clone one base away is much larger.

The protocol used for the library was PCR. Instrument used: Illumina HiSeq 2500. To normalize quantification of the TCRbeta repertoire, the TCR libraries were built with molecular barcoding that relied on unique molecular identifiers. The public sequencing data were trimmed at Q25 with fastp and processed into clonotypes with MiXCR by TCRdb, which kept only in-frame beta chains. Rows merge per CDR3 protein into single entries with the most common DNA and genes. Across this sample there are around 800,000 distinct CDR3 sequences, with around 15% seen only once. The top ten clonotypes cover around 5.3% of the sample. Per the publication, the treatment or condition label means: allogeneic hematopoietic cell transplantation with graft depleted of TCRalphabeta T cells and CD19 B cells. The transplant recipients were children given TCRalphabeta/CD19-depleted allogeneic hematopoietic cell grafts. The CDR3 numbers 16 residues from cysteine through phenylalanine. Just CDR3 DNA is preserved here, 48 bases in frame from base 1. CDR1 and CDR2 (MGHRA, YSYEKL) derive from the germline V gene. V is shortened by 1 base, J by 5 bases, and the region joining them spans 15 bases.

The starting material was PBMCs, mostly from graft donor cells, obtained 360 days after TCRalphabeta/CD19-depleted stem cell transplant. The V and J genes are TRBV4-1 and TRBJ1-5, with the D segment identity uncertain. This clonotype was obtained from a male patient younger than 18 who had a stem cell transplant for acute lymphoblastic leukemia, so the T cells may come from the graft donor. The CDR3 region reads CASSQVPGGRDQPQHF. The DNA is as follows: TGCGCCAGCAGCCAAGTTCCGGGCGGGAGGGATCAGCCCCAGCATTTT.